The 5 T cell receptor beta chains in this list originate from one sample, sequenced in a study of blood T cell repertoires in COVID-19. The data were produced by immunoSEQ multiplex PCR, yet TCRdb's version contains in-frame clones alone and is incomplete. Of about 130,000 clones in the sample, around 76% are singletons; the top ten hold over 4.5%. The sequenced sample consisted of peripheral blood. These receptors were collected from a man between 60 and 75 years old with acute or convalescent COVID-19.

This clone was seen more than once but under ten times. The rearrangement uses TRBV18 and TRBJ2-5; possible D gene TRBD2, 5 bases. The CDR3 is 17 residues long. Germline V lookup: CDR1 KGHSH, CDR2 LQKENI. V lost 1 base and J lost 2, with 17 bases in between. As DNA, the CDR3 is TGTGCCAGCTCACCACGGCTAGCCAGTACTGCTCAAGAGACCCAGTACTTC. Encoded protein: CASSPRLASTAQETQYF. Variable domain in full (rest from reference TRBV18 and TRBJ2-5): NAGVMQNPRHLVRRRGQEARLRCSPMKGHSHVYWYRQLPEEGLKFMVYLQKENIIDESGMPKERFSAEFPKEGPSILRIQQVVRGDSAAYFCASSPRLASTAQETQYFGPGTRLLVL.

The rearrangement joins TRBV7-9 to TRBJ1-1; D unclear. The length of the CDR3 is 12 residues. CDR1 SEHNR and CDR2 FQNEAQ come from the germline V gene (reference sequence). Trimming removed 3 bases at V and 6 bases at J, with 8 bases between. CDR3 coding DNA: TGTGCCAGCAGCTTTTTTTCGTCTGAAGCTTTCTTT. Amino acid sequence: CASSFFSSEAFF.

This clone occurred many times. This sequence joins TRBV7-9 and TRBJ2-2; D is unresolved. Trimming shortened V by 0 bases and J by 0 bases, and 5 bases separated the two germline ends. The germline CDR1 and CDR2 sequences are SEHNR and FQNEAQ (reference sequence). This CDR3 has 15 amino acids. Here the CDR3 reads CASSLASPNTGELFF. The CDR3 DNA reads as TGTGCCAGCAGCTTAGCTAGTCCGAACACCGGGGAGCTGTTTTTT.

The chain links TRBV3-1 (or the pseudogene TRBV3-2) to TRBJ2-3; TRBD2 agrees at 7 bases. The CDR3 has 16 amino acids. The V gene end was trimmed by 4 bases and the J gene end by 9 bases; junction bases not matched to a gene: 16. Germline CDR1 and CDR2: LGHDT and YNNKEL (reference sequence). The CDR3 reads CASSPGRVGGRVTQYF. Here the CDR3 DNA reads TGTGCCAGCAGCCCGGGCCGGGTCGGGGGGAGAGTCACGCAGTATTTT.

V and J are TRBV5-8 and TRBJ1-4; the match to TRBD1 covers 9 bases. Germline V gene lookup returns CDR1 SGHTS and CDR2 YDEGEE. With V trimmed by 4 bases and J by 6 bases, 7 bases remained unmatched. The CDR3 runs to 15 residues. The DNA for the CDR3 is TGTGCCAGCAGCCGCTCGACAGGGGGTTATGAAAAACTGTTTTTT. It yields the protein CASSRSTGGYEKLFF.